This is a list of T cell receptor beta chains from one sample in a study of T cell responses to AZD1222 COVID-19 vaccine. Only in-frame clones appear in the TCRdb table, and some are missing; sequencing was by immunoSEQ multiplex PCR. Altogether 55,000 to 75,000 clones are present, approximately 81% being singletons, with the ten largest covering roughly 22%. The sample in question was peripheral blood, obtained on day 0 of AZD1222 vaccination. Receptor source: an adult in good health. Both conserved end residues are part of each CDR3. A D gene is named only where the DNA matches it firmly. The listing skips clone size in some rows; elsewhere it reads once, few, many or a size class.

d_gene	abundance	v_gene	j_gene	CDR3aa	CDR3nt
-	-	TRBV19	TRBJ1-2	CASSIVTMYGYTF	TGTGCCAGTAGTATAGTTACAATGTATGGCTACACCTTC
-	-	TRBV6-5	TRBJ2-7	CASSYSGTNYEQYF	TGTGCCAGCAGTTACTCTGGGACAAACTACGAGCAGTACTTC
-	-	TRBV29-1	TRBJ1-1	CSGETGSREAFF	TGCAGCGGAGAAACAGGCAGCCGTGAAGCTTTCTTT
-	-	TRBV7-3	TRBJ2-3	CASSLGAAGTSTDTQYF	TGTGCCAGCAGCTTAGGGGCGGCGGGGACTAGCACAGATACGCAGTATTTT
TRBD1	-	TRBV7-8	TRBJ1-2	CASSSYDREVLGGYTF	TGTGCCAGCAGCTCTTATGACAGGGAAGTCTTAGGGGGCTACACCTTC
-	-	TRBV18	TRBJ1-1	CASSPPYRTGEAFF	TGTGCCAGCTCACCACCGTACCGAACAGGGGAAGCTTTCTTT
TRBD1	-	TRBV18	TRBJ1-5	CASSPDRVQPQHF	TGTGCCAGCTCGCCAGACAGGGTTCAGCCCCAGCATTTT
TRBD1	-	TRBV6-5	TRBJ1-2	CASSRTGVYGYTF	TGTGCCAGCAGTAGAACAGGGGTCTATGGCTACACCTTC
TRBD2	-	TRBV27	TRBJ2-3	CASSPRLAGGHEDTQYF	TGTGCCAGCAGTCCAAGGTTAGCGGGGGGGCATGAAGATACGCAGTATTTT
-	-	TRBV7-9	TRBJ2-1	CASSFSDEQFF	TGTGCCAGCAGCTTTTCTGATGAGCAGTTCTTC
-	-	TRBV7-7	TRBJ2-5	CASSLAGNPQETQYF	TGTGCTAGCAGCTTAGCTGGGAATCCTCAAGAGACCCAGTACTTC
-	-	TRBV6-4	TRBJ1-1	CASRSRAGTEAFF	TGTGCCAGCAGGTCGAGGGCGGGCACTGAAGCTTTCTTT
TRBD1	-	TRBV6-5	TRBJ1-2	CASRRDRVNGYTF	TGTGCCAGCCGTCGGGACAGGGTTAATGGCTACACCTTC
-	-	TRBV6-6	TRBJ1-2	CASSSPGRGFYGYTF	TGTGCCAGCAGTTCGCCCGGGAGGGGCTTCTATGGCTACACCTTC
-	-	TRBV10-3	TRBJ1-4	CAIRTKLFF	TGTGCCATCAGGACTAAACTGTTTTTT
-	-	TRBV5-4	TRBJ1-4	CASSFWGAGEKLFF	TGTGCCAGCAGCTTCTGGGGGGCGGGAGAAAAACTGTTTTTT
-	-	TRBV9	TRBJ1-2	CASTPRPDSSYGYTF	TGTGCCAGCACCCCGCGGCCCGACAGCTCCTATGGCTACACCTTC
TRBD1	-	TRBV7-8	TRBJ2-1	CASGQGAGNEQFF	TGTGCCAGCGGGCAGGGGGCTGGGAATGAGCAGTTCTTC
-	-	TRBV6-2/TRBV6-3	TRBJ1-2	CASSYSTSRLLGYGYTF	TGTGCCAGCAGTTACTCGACGTCCCGGCTGCTGGGCTATGGCTACACCTTC
-	-	TRBV7-8	TRBJ2-7	CASSQQAYEQYF	TGTGCCAGCAGCCAGCAGGCCTACGAGCAGTACTTC
-	-	TRBV6-1	TRBJ1-3	CASSEGVGSGNTIYF	TGTGCCAGCAGTGAAGGGGTCGGCTCTGGAAACACCATATATTTT
TRBD2	once	TRBV5-6	TRBJ2-1	CASSWGLAGSYNEQFF	TGTGCCAGCAGCTGGGGACTAGCGGGTTCCTACAATGAGCAGTTCTTC
-	-	TRBV19	TRBJ1-5	CASSIQYVQPQHF	TGTGCCAGTAGTATTCAATATGTTCAGCCCCAGCATTTT
-	-	TRBV6-6	TRBJ1-2	CASRPGQGGYTF	TGTGCCAGCAGACCTGGTCAGGGTGGCTACACCTTC
-	-	TRBV29-1	TRBJ1-4	CSVVDSLSATNEKLFF	TGCAGCGTTGTCGACAGTCTCTCTGCAACTAATGAAAAACTGTTTTTT
-	-	TRBV19	TRBJ1-6	CASTLSFNSPLHF	TGTGCCAGTACCCTATCGTTTAATTCACCCCTCCACTTT
-	-	TRBV6-4	TRBJ2-1	CARVGDEQFF	TGTGCCAGGGTAGGGGATGAGCAGTTCTTC
-	once	TRBV27	TRBJ2-2	CASVPFMGTGELFF	TGTGCCAGTGTTCCGTTTATGGGAACCGGGGAGCTGTTTTTT
-	-	TRBV6-1	TRBJ2-5	CASSEALPNRQETQYF	TGTGCCAGCAGTGAAGCGCTTCCGAACAGGCAAGAGACCCAGTACTTC
-	-	TRBV12-3/TRBV12-4	TRBJ2-1	CASSLGPEGEQFF	TGTGCCAGCAGTTTGGGGCCGGAGGGTGAGCAGTTCTTC
-	-	TRBV6-5	TRBJ1-1	CASSYSRGNTEAFF	TGTGCCAGCAGTTACTCGAGGGGGAACACTGAAGCTTTCTTT
TRBD2	few	TRBV19	TRBJ2-7	CASSIGTSGYEQYF	TGTGCCAGTAGTATAGGTACTAGCGGCTACGAGCAGTACTTC
TRBD1	-	TRBV29-1	TRBJ2-1	CSVEAIRQGAYNEQFF	TGCAGCGTTGAAGCTATCCGACAGGGCGCCTACAATGAGCAGTTCTTC
-	-	TRBV5-4	TRBJ1-2	CASSLEAGSYGYTF	TGTGCCAGCAGCTTGGAGGCAGGGTCATATGGCTACACCTTC
-	-	TRBV27	TRBJ2-5	CASRGGLGGRWETQYF	TGTGCCAGCAGGGGCGGGCTGGGAGGACGGTGGGAGACCCAGTACTTC
-	-	TRBV6-1	TRBJ2-7	CASSERTAYEQYF	TGTGCCAGTAGTGAAAGGACAGCCTACGAGCAGTACTTC
TRBD1	-	TRBV3-1/TRBV3-2	TRBJ1-5	CASSTGDRGWGQPQHF	TGTGCCAGCAGCACCGGAGACAGGGGATGGGGTCAGCCCCAGCATTTT
-	-	TRBV5-1	TRBJ2-1	CASTPGQGHSNEQFF	TGCGCCAGCACCCCGGGGCAGGGCCACTCCAATGAGCAGTTCTTC
-	-	TRBV3-1/TRBV3-2	TRBJ2-3	CASSPRGSDTQYF	TGTGCCAGCAGCCCTAGAGGGTCAGATACGCAGTATTTT
-	-	TRBV28	TRBJ1-2	CASSLPGVYGYTF	TGTGCCAGCAGTTTACCAGGGGTCTATGGCTACACCTTC
-	-	TRBV2	TRBJ1-1	CASNPKGNTEAFF	TGTGCCAGCAATCCGAAGGGGAACACTGAAGCTTTCTTT
TRBD1	few	TRBV5-1	TRBJ1-1	CASSSRQGFLNTEAFF	TGCGCCAGCAGCTCCAGACAGGGGTTTCTCAACACTGAAGCTTTCTTT
-	once	TRBV10-2	TRBJ1-5	CASSPSTQGNQPQHF	TGCGCCAGCAGTCCATCCACACAAGGCAATCAGCCCCAGCATTTT
-	-	TRBV7-8	TRBJ2-7	CASSQTRDKSYEQYF	TGTGCCAGCAGCCAAACCCGGGACAAGTCCTACGAGCAGTACTTC
-	-	TRBV29-1	TRBJ1-2	CSVDRVSNGYTF	TGCAGCGTTGATCGGGTTTCGAATGGCTACACCTTC
-	-	TRBV4-1	TRBJ2-1	CASSQGAVRGQFF	TGCGCCAGCAGCCAAGGGGCTGTGAGGGGGCAGTTCTTC
-	-	TRBV7-2	TRBJ2-7	CASSLGVSYEQYF	TGTGCCAGCAGCTTAGGGGTGTCCTACGAGCAGTACTTC
-	-	TRBV6-4	TRBJ1-1	CASRQDMNTEAFF	TGTGCCAGCAGACAGGACATGAACACTGAAGCTTTCTTT
TRBD1	-	TRBV18	TRBJ2-6	CASSNLPTGTSSGANVLTF	TGTGCCAGCTCCAACCTACCGACAGGGACGAGCTCTGGGGCCAACGTCCTGACTTTC
-	few	TRBV11-2	TRBJ2-1	CASSRVRSEQFF	TGTGCCAGCAGCCGCGTCCGGAGTGAGCAGTTCTTC
-	-	TRBV3-1/TRBV3-2	TRBJ1-2	CASSQGRVSSYGYTF	TGTGCCAGCAGCCAAGGCAGGGTCAGTAGCTATGGCTACACCTTC
-	-	TRBV24-1	TRBJ2-1	CATSDLPSFSVVEQFF	TGTGCCACCAGTGATTTGCCCAGCTTTTCGGTAGTTGAGCAGTTCTTC
-	-	TRBV19	TRBJ2-3	CASSIYTRDTQYF	TGTGCCAGTAGTATTTATACCCGGGATACGCAGTATTTT
TRBD1	-	TRBV7-6	TRBJ1-2	CASSSPQGAGYGYTF	TGTGCCAGCAGCTCCCCGCAGGGGGCTGGCTATGGCTACACCTTC
TRBD2	-	TRBV5-1	TRBJ2-3	CASSLRASGGAGDTQYF	TGCGCCAGCAGCTTGCGGGCTAGCGGGGGGGCCGGGGATACGCAGTATTTT
TRBD2	-	TRBV10-1	TRBJ2-7	CASSDRLAAAVYEQYF	TGCGCCAGCAGTGATCGACTAGCGGCAGCGGTCTACGAGCAGTACTTC
-	-	TRBV5-1	TRBJ2-1	CASSLGRLFSEQFF	TGCGCCAGCAGCTTGGGGCGACTATTTTCGGAGCAGTTCTTC
-	-	TRBV6-5	TRBJ1-2	CASGDLYGYTF	TGTGCCAGCGGGGACCTCTATGGCTACACCTTC
-	-	TRBV2	TRBJ2-3	CASSEVTSNTDTQYF	TGTGCCAGCAGTGAAGTGACTTCTAACACAGATACGCAGTATTTT
-	-	TRBV6-5	TRBJ2-4	CASSYRQRDKNIQYF	TGTGCCAGCAGTTACCGCCAGAGGGACAAAAACATTCAGTACTTC